The T cell receptor (beta chain) described here comes from a study of glioma-infiltrating T cells after dendritic cell vaccination. General study findings and limits: Only a small number of patients had complete blood and tumor samples. Higher TCR clonality did not directly relate to longer survival.

Selection required adequate fresh-frozen tumor tissue plus more than two years' survival data. As for this clone: The antigen is unknown.

Sequencing used immunoSEQ multiplex PCR; TCRdb keeps in-frame clones, though not all of them. The sample gives tens of thousands of clones, approximately 80% of which show up once; approximately 7.9% is in the top ten. The receptor comes from a human donor with glioblastoma. The specimen comprised blood, sampled before dendritic cell vaccination.

The CDR3 DNA sequence: TGTGCCAGCATGCGGGATCGAGATCAGCCCCAGCATTTT. It codes for CASMRDRDQPQHF. The chain employs TRBV2 and TRBJ1-5, with D unclear. CDR1 and CDR2 (germline): SNHLY, FYNNEI. V lost 7 bases, J lost 5 bases, and 12 bases lay in between. This CDR3 is built from 13 residues.